A single sample is the source of the 22 T cell receptor beta chains below, sequenced in a study of response to subunit inactivated influenza vaccine. Each CDR3 protein gets one entry after TCRdb re-called the RT-PCR reads with MiXCR. The data show about 780,000 distinct CDR3 sequences, around 18% seen once. The material sequenced was PBMCs from blood, taken about 5 days after vaccination. The receptors come from a man in his fifties or sixties who received an inactivated influenza vaccine.

The CDR3 region is CASSRNSGRRDTQYF. The CDR3 coding sequence is TGTGCCAGCAGCAGAAATAGCGGGAGAAGGGATACGCAGTATTTT. V is TRBV7-2 and J is TRBJ2-3, with 9 bases that match TRBD2. With V trimmed by 5 bases and J by 6 bases, 9 bases remained unmatched. CDR3 size: 15 residues. Germline V gene lookup returns CDR1 SGHTA and CDR2 FQGNSA.

This clonotype appeared a few times. This rearrangement joins TRBV27 to TRBJ2-2; D gene unclear. With 5 bases removed from V and 3 bases from J, the gap between germline ends came to 7 bases. Germline values: CDR1 MNHEY, CDR2 SMNVEV (reference sequence). This CDR3 is built from 13 residues. Here the CDR3 reads CASSTQDTGELFF. The CDR3, as DNA: TGTGCCAGCAGTACCCAAGACACCGGGGAGCTGTTTTTT.

The rearrangement joins TRBV28 to TRBJ2-7; D is possibly TRBD2 (7 bases). Looked up from germline, CDR1 is MDHEN and CDR2 is SYDVKM. The CDR3 totals 13 residues. Trimming took 7 bases from V and 4 from J, leaving 14 bases between them. The DNA for the CDR3 is TGTGCCAGCATTGGCGGGGGCAGGTACGAGCAGTACTTC. This sequence encodes CASIGGGRYEQYF. Full variable domain (outside the CDR3, taken from reference TRBV28 and TRBJ2-7): DVKVTQSSRYLVKRTGEKVFLECVQDMDHENMFWYRQDPGLGLRLIYFSYDVKMKEKGDIPEGYSVSREKKERFSLILESASTNQTSMYLCASIGGGRYEQYFGPGTRLTVT.

This clonotype was detected only a few times. The genes are TRBV6-5 and TRBJ1-2; 7 bases line up with TRBD1. With 2 bases clipped from V and 4 bases from J, the junction kept 7 bases outside the gene matches. The CDR3 extends over 15 amino acids. From germline, CDR1 is MNHEY and CDR2 SVGAGI. The CDR3 here is CASSYTRNRGYGYTF. CDR3 nucleotides: TGTGCCAGCAGTTACACACGAAACAGGGGCTATGGCTACACCTTC.

This clonotype was seen a few times. V and J are TRBV9 and TRBJ2-5; 10 nucleotides agree with TRBD2. The CDR3 consists of 16 residues. The ends lost 5 bases at V and 5 bases at J; junction bases unmatched: 12. CDR1 and CDR2 from the germline V gene are SGDLS and YYNGEE. In nucleotides, the CDR3 is TGTGCCAGCAGTTCCGGACTAGCGGCTTCCCAGGAGACCCAGTACTTC. Amino acid sequence: CASSSGLAASQETQYF.

This chain uses TRBV13 with TRBJ2-1; TRBD1 aligns across 8 bases. CDR3 length: 15 residues. The V gene end was trimmed by 4 bases and the J gene end by 1 base; junction bases not matched to a gene: 3. Germline V gene lookup returns CDR1 PRHDT and CDR2 FYEKMQ (reference sequence). In DNA, the CDR3 is TGTGCCAGCAGCTCGACAGGGGAATCCTACAATGAGCAGTTCTTC. Protein: CASSSTGESYNEQFF.

This chain's CDR3 is CASSFGHMGSHEQYF. The CDR3 nucleotides are TGTGCCAGCAGTTTTGGACACATGGGTTCTCACGAGCAGTACTTC. V usage is TRBV6-5 and J usage is TRBJ2-7; D may be TRBD1 (5 bases). The CDR3 has 15 residues. Trimming removed 4 bases at V and 5 bases at J, with 18 bases between. Looked up from germline, CDR1 is MNHEY and CDR2 is SVGAGI.

Only a few counts were recorded for this clonotype. The CDR3 nucleotides are TGTGCCACCAGTGATTCGGGAGTCTCCTACGAGCAGTACTTC. This codes for CATSDSGVSYEQYF. The V and J genes are TRBV24-1 and TRBJ2-7; a possible D gene is TRBD2 (6 bases). Germline lookup yields CDR1 KGHDR and CDR2 SFDVKD. This CDR3 has 14 residues. V dropped 2 bases and J dropped 0 bases, with 7 bases sitting between them.

This clonotype was detected only a few times. This sequence joins TRBV20-1 and TRBJ2-1, with 10 nucleotides matching TRBD2. The V segment lost 6 bases and the J segment 8 bases; nucleotides outside the gene matches: 13. Germline values: CDR1 DFQATT, CDR2 SNEGSKA (reference sequence). This CDR3 spans 15 amino acids. In nucleotides, the CDR3 is TGCAGTGCCCAGGGTACTAGCGGGAAAAGGGATGAGCAGTTCTTC. Translated: CSAQGTSGKRDEQFF.

This clonotype was found once. The chain has TRBV5-1 and TRBJ2-2; 7 nucleotides match TRBD1. Losses at the gene ends were 3 bases for V and 0 bases for J; bases not matched to a gene: 5. This CDR3 is built from 16 residues. Germline V CDR1 and CDR2: SGHRS, YFSETQ. Here the CDR3 DNA reads TGCGCCAGCAGCTCCCCGGACAGGTCGAACACCGGGGAGCTGTTTTTT. It specifies CASSSPDRSNTGELFF.

The rearrangement links TRBV6-5 to TRBJ2-7, with TRBD1 matching 12 bases. This CDR3 contains 15 residues. Germline loops: CDR1 MNHEY, CDR2 SVGAGI. V dropped 4 bases and J dropped 3; count of bases not matched to a gene: 4. In DNA, the CDR3 is TGTGCCAGCAGTTTCCGGGACAGGGGGCGCTACGAGCAGTACTTC. This translates into CASSFRDRGRYEQYF.

This clonotype appeared a few times. The J gene is TRBJ1-5, the V gene TRBV20-1; D gene uncertain. Germline loops: CDR1 DFQATT, CDR2 SNEGSKA (reference sequence). The CDR3 is 14 residues long. V was trimmed by 6 bases and J by 10 bases, leaving 22 bases between them. The CDR3 DNA reads TGCAGTGCAAGCGCGGGCTTTACTTTGACACCCCAGCATTTT. It encodes CSASAGFTLTPQHF.

The V call is TRBV6-1, the J call TRBJ2-2, with 11 bases that match TRBD2. Germline CDR1 is MNHNS and CDR2 is SASEGT. This CDR3 is built from 16 residues. Unmatched junction bases numbered 6, after V lost 7 bases and J lost 2 bases. CDR3: CASKVGLADNTGELFF. CDR3 DNA: TGTGCCAGCAAGGTGGGACTAGCGGACAACACCGGGGAGCTGTTTTTT.

V usage is TRBV6-2 or TRBV6-3 and J usage is TRBJ1-5; the match to TRBD1 covers 8 bases. The CDR3 extends over 14 amino acids. V dropped 6 bases and J dropped 7; count of bases not matched to a gene: 8. Germline loops: CDR1 MNHEY, CDR2 SVGEGT. CDR3 residues: CASRQTGAGQPQHF. CDR3 bases: TGTGCCAGCAGGCAGACAGGGGCGGGACAGCCCCAGCATTTT.

This clonotype has only a few counts. The chain has TRBV7-2 and TRBJ2-7; TRBD1 might be the D (6 bases). The CDR3 consists of 12 residues. V was pared by 5 bases and J by 6 bases, with 11 bases between. Germline CDR1 is SGHTA and CDR2 is FQGNSA. The CDR3 bases are TGTGCCAGCAGCCAGGGGCTCGGCGAGCAGTACTTC. Protein: CASSQGLGEQYF.

The chain couples TRBV10-3 to TRBJ1-6; D is possibly TRBD1 (6 bases). The CDR3 totals 16 residues. V was cut by 10 bases and J by 5 bases, with 21 bases left in between. Germline loops: CDR1 ENHRY, CDR2 SYGVKD. Written as DNA, the CDR3 is TGTGCCACCCCGAGGGGGGGGCAGCTCAATAATTCACCCCTCCACTTT. Protein sequence: CATPRGGQLNNSPLHF.

The chain links TRBV4-1 to TRBJ2-7; no definite D call. V was clipped by 2 bases and J by 5 bases, with 4 bases between them. This CDR3 is 11 amino acids long. Germline lookup yields CDR1 MGHRA and CDR2 YSYEKL. Written as DNA, the CDR3 is TGCGCCAGCAGCCAACTGGACGAGCAGTACTTC. This codes for CASSQLDEQYF.

This clonotype was seen a handful of times. This sequence joins TRBV11-2 and TRBJ1-3, with 10 nucleotides matching TRBD1. This CDR3 contains 15 residues. J lost 5 bases, V lost 0 bases, and 1 base had no gene match. The germline gives CDR1 SGHAT, CDR2 FQNNGV. CDR3 residues: CASSLEGQGRNTIYF. The CDR3 DNA sequence: TGTGCCAGCAGCTTAGAGGGACAGGGGAGAAACACCATATATTTT.

The chain carries TRBV7-9 and TRBJ2-1, with D possibly being TRBD1 or TRBD2 (5 bases each). Trimming shortened V by 0 bases and J by 0 bases, and 12 bases separated the two germline ends. Germline V gene lookup returns CDR1 SEHNR and CDR2 FQNEAQ (reference sequence). The CDR3 length is 17 residues. The CDR3 loop is CASSLARDGCSYNEQFF. CDR3 sequence (DNA): TGTGCCAGCAGCTTAGCGAGGGACGGGTGCTCCTACAATGAGCAGTTCTTC.

This clonotype was found a few times. The chain combines TRBV5-1 with TRBJ2-1; 9 bases agree with TRBD2. V shed 5 bases, J shed 4 bases, and the junction held 7 bases outside the gene matches. Germline CDR1 and CDR2: SGHRS and YFSETQ. This CDR3 contains 15 residues. The CDR3 DNA reads TGCGCCAGCAGACCTACGGCGGGGGGGTACAATGAGCAGTTCTTC. As protein: CASRPTAGGYNEQFF.

This clonotype showed up just a few times. CDR3 in amino acids: CASSLAEGATEAFF. CDR3 bases: TGTGCCAGCAGCTTGGCCGAGGGGGCCACTGAAGCTTTCTTT. The chain employs TRBV5-6 and TRBJ1-1, with 7 bases fitting TRBD1. The CDR3 has 14 amino acids. Unmatched junction bases numbered 3, after V lost 0 bases and J lost 4 bases. In germline, CDR1 is SGHDT, CDR2 YYEEEE.

This rearrangement joins TRBV4-3 to TRBJ1-1, with D uncertain. The CDR3 consists of 15 residues. Germline CDR1 and CDR2: LGHNA and YSLEER. Trimming left V 0 bases short and J 1 base short, with 9 bases between. CDR3 loop: CASSQDESWNTEAFF. CDR3 coding DNA: TGCGCCAGCAGCCAAGACGAGAGTTGGAACACTGAAGCTTTCTTT.